Each of the 3 T cell receptor beta chains below was sequenced from the same sample in a study of T-cell reconstitution after alpha-beta-depleted transplantation in children. Unique molecular identifiers featured in how the TCRbeta library was prepared. TCRdb reprocessed the PCR reads with MiXCR, giving one entry per CDR3 protein. The sample records more than 150,000 distinct CDR3 sequences, roughly 7.5% being singletons. This material consisted of PBMCs from the stem cell graft donor, taken from the stem cell graft. The receptor set was obtained from a human donor who donated a stem cell graft to a child with Wiskott-Aldrich syndrome.

This clonotype was seen a few times. V gene TRBV7-7 combines with J gene TRBJ2-5; 7 nucleotides align to TRBD2. With 3 bases clipped from V and 2 bases from J, the junction kept 3 bases outside the gene matches. CDR3 length equals 14 residues. Germline loops: CDR1 SSHAT, CDR2 FNYEAQ (reference sequence). The CDR3 nucleotides are TGTGCCAGCAGCTTCGGGGGGTCTCAAGAGACCCAGTACTTC. Protein product: CASSFGGSQETQYF.

This clonotype was detected ten times or more. The chain uses TRBV19 and TRBJ2-1; TRBD2 agrees at 9 bases. The germline CDR1 and CDR2 sequences are LNHDA and SQIVND (reference sequence). After removal of 4 bases from V and 9 bases from J, the junction contained 16 bases not matched to a gene. The CDR3 length is 17 residues. CDR3 region: CASSTFGSGSSVGEQFF. In nucleotides, the CDR3 is TGTGCCAGTAGTACCTTTGGTAGCGGGAGCTCCGTCGGTGAGCAGTTCTTC.

This chain links TRBV12-3 or TRBV12-4 with TRBJ1-6; possible D gene TRBD1, 5 bases. This CDR3 has 15 residues. V was cut by 6 bases and J by 6 bases, with 15 bases left in between. The CDR3 nucleotides read TGTGCCAGCAGCCCCCATGGGGGGAGTAATTCACCCCTCCACTTT. Its protein is CASSPHGGSNSPLHF.